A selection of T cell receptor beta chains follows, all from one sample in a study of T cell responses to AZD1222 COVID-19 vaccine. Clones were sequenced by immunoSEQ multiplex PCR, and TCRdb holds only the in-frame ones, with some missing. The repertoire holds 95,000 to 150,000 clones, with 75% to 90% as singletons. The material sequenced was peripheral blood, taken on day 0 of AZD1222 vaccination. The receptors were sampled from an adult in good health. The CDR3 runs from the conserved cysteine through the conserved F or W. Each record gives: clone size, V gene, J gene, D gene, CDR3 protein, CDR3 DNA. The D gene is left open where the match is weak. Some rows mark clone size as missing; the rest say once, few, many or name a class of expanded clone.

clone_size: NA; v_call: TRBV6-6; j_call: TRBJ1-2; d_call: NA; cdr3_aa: CASSYARGSEGYTF; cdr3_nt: TGTGCCAGCAGTTATGCCAGGGGATCTGAGGGCTACACCTTC
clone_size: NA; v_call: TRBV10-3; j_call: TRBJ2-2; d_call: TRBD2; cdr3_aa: CAIGLAGGTNTGELFF; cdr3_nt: TGTGCCATTGGACTAGCGGGGGGGACGAACACCGGGGAGCTGTTTTTT
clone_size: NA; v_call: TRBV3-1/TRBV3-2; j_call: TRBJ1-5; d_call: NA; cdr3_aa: CASSHDSSPSSTQHF; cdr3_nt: TGTGCCAGCAGCCACGATTCCAGTCCTTCGAGTACCCAGCATTTT
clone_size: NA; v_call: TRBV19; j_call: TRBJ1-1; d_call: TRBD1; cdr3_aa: CASQRAGTGVRSNTEAFF; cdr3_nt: TGTGCCAGCCAGAGGGCCGGGACAGGGGTACGGTCGAACACTGAAGCTTTCTTT
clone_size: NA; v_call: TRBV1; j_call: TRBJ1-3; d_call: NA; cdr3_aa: CTSSQDAGASSSGNTIYF; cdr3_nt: TGCACCAGCAGCCAAGATGCGGGCGCCTCTAGCTCTGGAAACACCATATATTTT
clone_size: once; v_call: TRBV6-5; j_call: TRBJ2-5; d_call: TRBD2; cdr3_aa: CASGSSGGGETQYF; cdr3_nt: TGTGCCAGCGGTTCTAGCGGGGGGGGAGAGACCCAGTACTTC
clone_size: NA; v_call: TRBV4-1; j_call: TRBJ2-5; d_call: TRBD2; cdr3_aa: CASRPGLAGSRFQETQYF; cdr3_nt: TGCGCCAGCAGACCTGGACTAGCGGGGTCGCGTTTCCAAGAGACCCAGTACTTC
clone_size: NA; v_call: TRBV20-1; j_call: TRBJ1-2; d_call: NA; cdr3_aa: CSAGPRDGYTF; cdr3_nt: TGCAGTGCCGGGCCGCGGGATGGCTACACCTTC
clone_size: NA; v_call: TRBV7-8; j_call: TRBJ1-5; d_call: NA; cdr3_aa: CASSPTGQPQHF; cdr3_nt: TGTGCCAGCAGCCCCACCGGGCAGCCCCAGCATTTT
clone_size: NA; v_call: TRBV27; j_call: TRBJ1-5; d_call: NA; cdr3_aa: CASGNQPQHF; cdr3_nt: TGTGCCAGCGGAAATCAGCCCCAGCATTTT
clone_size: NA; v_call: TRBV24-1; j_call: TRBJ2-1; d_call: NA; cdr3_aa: CATSDIAAGEQFF; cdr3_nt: TGTGCCACCAGTGACATCGCTGCTGGTGAGCAGTTCTTC
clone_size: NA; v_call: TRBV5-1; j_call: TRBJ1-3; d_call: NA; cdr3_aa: CASSTLSSSGNTIYF; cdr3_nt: TGCGCCAGCAGCACCCTGTCATCCTCTGGAAACACCATATATTTT
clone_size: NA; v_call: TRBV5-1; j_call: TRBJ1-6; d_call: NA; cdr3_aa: CASSQSQSNGAPLHF; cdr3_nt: TGCGCCAGCAGCCAGTCTCAGTCAAACGGGGCACCCCTCCACTTT
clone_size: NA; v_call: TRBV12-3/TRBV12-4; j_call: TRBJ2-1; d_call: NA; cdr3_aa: CASRLSENEQFF; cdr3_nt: TGTGCCAGCAGACTTAGCGAAAATGAGCAGTTCTTC
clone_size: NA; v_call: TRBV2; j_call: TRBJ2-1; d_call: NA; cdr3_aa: CASREEFEQFF; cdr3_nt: TGTGCCAGCAGAGAGGAATTTGAGCAGTTCTTC
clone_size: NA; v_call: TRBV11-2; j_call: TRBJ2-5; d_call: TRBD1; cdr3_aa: CASSKGQGTETQYF; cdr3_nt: TGTGCCAGCAGCAAGGGACAGGGGACAGAGACCCAGTACTTC
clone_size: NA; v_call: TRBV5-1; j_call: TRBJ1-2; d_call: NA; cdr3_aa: CASSLDAFNYGYTF; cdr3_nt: TGCGCCAGCAGCTTGGATGCTTTTAACTATGGCTACACCTTC
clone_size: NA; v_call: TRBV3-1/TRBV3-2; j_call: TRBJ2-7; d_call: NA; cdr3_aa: CASSRRTGPADAYEQYF; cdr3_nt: TGTGCCAGCAGCAGACGGACGGGCCCCGCAGACGCCTACGAGCAGTACTTC
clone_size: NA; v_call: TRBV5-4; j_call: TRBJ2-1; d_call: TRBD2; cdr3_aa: CASSLAGGLAGKPRVF; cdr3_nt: TGTGCCAGCAGCTTGGCCGGGGGACTAGCGGGCAAGCCTAGGGTCTTC
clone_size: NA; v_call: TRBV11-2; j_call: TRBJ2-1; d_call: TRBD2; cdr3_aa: CASSAAGRAFQNEQFF; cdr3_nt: TGTGCCAGCAGCGCAGCCGGGAGGGCCTTTCAAAATGAGCAGTTCTTC
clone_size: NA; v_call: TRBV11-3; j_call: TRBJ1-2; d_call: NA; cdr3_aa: CASSLRPGNYGYTF; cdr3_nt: TGTGCCAGCAGCTTACGTCCGGGGAACTATGGCTACACCTTC
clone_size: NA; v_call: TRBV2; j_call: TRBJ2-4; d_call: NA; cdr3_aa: CASSVAKNIQYF; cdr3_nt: TGTGCCAGCAGTGTAGCCAAAAACATTCAGTACTTC
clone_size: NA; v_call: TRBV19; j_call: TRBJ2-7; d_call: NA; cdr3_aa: CASSMQLGYYEQYF; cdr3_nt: TGTGCCAGTAGTATGCAGTTGGGTTACTACGAGCAGTACTTC
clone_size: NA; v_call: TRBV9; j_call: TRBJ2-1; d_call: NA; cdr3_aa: CASSVAEEDEQFF; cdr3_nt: TGTGCCAGCAGCGTAGCCGAGGAAGATGAGCAGTTCTTC
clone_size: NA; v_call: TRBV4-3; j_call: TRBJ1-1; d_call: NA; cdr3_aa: CASSLLKYEGVLRSLEAFF; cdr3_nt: TGCGCCAGCAGCCTCCTGAAATACGAAGGTGTTCTAAGGTCCCTCGAAGCTTTCTTT
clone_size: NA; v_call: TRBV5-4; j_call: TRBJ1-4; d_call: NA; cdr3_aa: CASSFETLEKLFF; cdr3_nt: TGTGCCAGCAGCTTCGAGACACTTGAAAAACTGTTTTTT
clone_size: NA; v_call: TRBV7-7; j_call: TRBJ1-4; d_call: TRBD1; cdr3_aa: CASSRGTGPNEKLFF; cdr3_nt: TGTGCTAGCAGCCGCGGGACAGGGCCTAATGAAAAACTGTTTTTT
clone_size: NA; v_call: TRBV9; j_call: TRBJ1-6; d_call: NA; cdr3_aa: CASSVGRYSPLHF; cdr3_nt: TGTGCCAGCAGCGTAGGTCGGTATTCACCCCTCCACTTT
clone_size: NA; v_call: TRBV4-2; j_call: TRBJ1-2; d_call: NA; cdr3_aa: CASKGTGGGYTF; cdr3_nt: TGTGCCAGCAAGGGTACAGGAGGTGGCTACACCTTC
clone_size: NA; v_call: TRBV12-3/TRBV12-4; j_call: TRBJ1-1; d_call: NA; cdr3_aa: CASSPLGGEAFF; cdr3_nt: TGTGCCAGCAGCCCCTTGGGAGGGGAAGCTTTCTTT
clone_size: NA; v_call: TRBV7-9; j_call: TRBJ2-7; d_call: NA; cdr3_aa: CASSLEDSFYEQYF; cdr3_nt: TGTGCCAGCAGCTTGGAGGATAGCTTCTACGAGCAGTACTTC
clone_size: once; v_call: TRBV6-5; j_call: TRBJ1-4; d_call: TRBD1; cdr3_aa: CASTGQGGEKLFF; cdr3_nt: TGTGCCAGCACCGGACAGGGGGGAGAAAAACTGTTTTTT
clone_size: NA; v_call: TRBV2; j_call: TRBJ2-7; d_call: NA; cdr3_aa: CASASYEQYF; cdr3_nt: TGTGCGTCAGCGAGCTACGAGCAGTACTTC
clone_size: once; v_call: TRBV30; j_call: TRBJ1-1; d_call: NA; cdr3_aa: CAWTYYGASEAFF; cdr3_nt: TGTGCCTGGACCTACTACGGGGCGTCTGAAGCTTTCTTT
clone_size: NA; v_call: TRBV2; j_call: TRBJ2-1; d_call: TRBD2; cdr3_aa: CASWVREGPDEQFF; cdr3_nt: TGTGCCAGCTGGGTGCGGGAGGGCCCGGATGAGCAGTTCTTC
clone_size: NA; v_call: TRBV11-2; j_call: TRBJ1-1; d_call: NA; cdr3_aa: CASSSTENTEAFF; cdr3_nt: TGTGCCAGCAGCTCAACAGAGAACACTGAAGCTTTCTTT
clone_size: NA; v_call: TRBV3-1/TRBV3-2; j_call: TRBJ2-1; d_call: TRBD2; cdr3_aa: CASSQERTSGADNEQFF; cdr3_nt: TGTGCCAGCAGCCAAGAGAGGACTAGCGGGGCAGACAATGAGCAGTTCTTC
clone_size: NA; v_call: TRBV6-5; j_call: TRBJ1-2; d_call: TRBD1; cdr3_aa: CASRVRGGWYGYTF; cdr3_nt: TGTGCCAGCAGAGTAAGAGGGGGCTGGTATGGCTACACCTTC
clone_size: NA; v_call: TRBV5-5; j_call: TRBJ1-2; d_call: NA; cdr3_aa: CASSLHSATVLGGYTF; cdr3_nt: TGTGCCAGCAGCTTGCATAGCGCTACAGTCCTGGGTGGCTACACCTTC
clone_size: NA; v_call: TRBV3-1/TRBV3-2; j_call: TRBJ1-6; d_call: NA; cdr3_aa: CASVFAEGPQLSSYNSPLHF; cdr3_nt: TGTGCCAGCGTCTTTGCTGAGGGGCCTCAACTTAGCTCCTATAATTCACCCCTCCACTTT
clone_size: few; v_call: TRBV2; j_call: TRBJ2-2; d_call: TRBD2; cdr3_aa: CASKGTSGGAGELFF; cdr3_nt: TGTGCCAGCAAGGGAACTAGCGGGGGGGCCGGGGAGCTGTTTTTT
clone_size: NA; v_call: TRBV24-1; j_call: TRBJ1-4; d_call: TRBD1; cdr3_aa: CATSDQSGGEREKLFF; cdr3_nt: TGTGCCACCAGTGATCAATCAGGGGGAGAGCGTGAAAAACTGTTTTTT
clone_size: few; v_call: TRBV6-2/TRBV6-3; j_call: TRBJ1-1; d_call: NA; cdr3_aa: CASSYSSGTWGAFF; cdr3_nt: TGTGCCAGCAGTTACTCCAGCGGGACCTGGGGAGCTTTCTTT
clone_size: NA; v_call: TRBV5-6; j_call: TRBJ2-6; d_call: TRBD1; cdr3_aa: CASSFDRGSSGANVLTF; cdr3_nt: TGTGCCAGCAGCTTTGACAGGGGGAGCTCTGGGGCCAACGTCCTGACTTTC
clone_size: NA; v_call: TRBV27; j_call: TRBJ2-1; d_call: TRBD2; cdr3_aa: CASSLRAGGEQFF; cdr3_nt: TGTGCCAGCAGTTTAAGGGCGGGAGGAGAGCAGTTCTTC
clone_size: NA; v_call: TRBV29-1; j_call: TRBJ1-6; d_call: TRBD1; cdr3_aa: CSARQGLDSPLHF; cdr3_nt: TGCAGCGCCCGACAGGGCTTGGATTCACCCCTCCACTTT
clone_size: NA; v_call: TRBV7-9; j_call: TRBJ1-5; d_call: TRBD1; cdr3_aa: CASSAQGAQPQHF; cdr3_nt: TGTGCCAGCAGCGCACAGGGGGCTCAGCCCCAGCATTTT
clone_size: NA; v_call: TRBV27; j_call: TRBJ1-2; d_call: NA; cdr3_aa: CASSQGTGYTF; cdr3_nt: TGTGCCAGCAGTCAGGGTACGGGCTACACCTTC
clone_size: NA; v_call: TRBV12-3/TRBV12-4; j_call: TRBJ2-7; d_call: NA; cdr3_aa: CASNPGQNYEQYF; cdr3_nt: TGTGCCAGCAACCCGGGACAAAACTACGAGCAGTACTTC
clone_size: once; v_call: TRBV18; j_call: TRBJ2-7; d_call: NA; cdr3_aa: CASSPIGAGATYEQYF; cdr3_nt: TGTGCCAGCTCACCAATAGGGGCAGGGGCCACCTACGAGCAGTACTTC
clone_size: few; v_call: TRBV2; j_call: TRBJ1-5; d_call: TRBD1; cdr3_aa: CASKDRDHQPQHF; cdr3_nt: TGTGCCAGCAAGGACAGGGATCATCAGCCCCAGCATTTT
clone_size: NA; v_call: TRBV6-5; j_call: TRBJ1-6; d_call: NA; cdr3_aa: CASSYGLWNSPLHF; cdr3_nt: TGTGCCAGCAGTTACGGCTTGTGGAATTCACCCCTCCACTTT
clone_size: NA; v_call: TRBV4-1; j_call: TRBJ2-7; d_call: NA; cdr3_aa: CASSFGTEFYEQYF; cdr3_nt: TGCGCCAGCAGCTTCGGGACGGAATTCTACGAGCAGTACTTC
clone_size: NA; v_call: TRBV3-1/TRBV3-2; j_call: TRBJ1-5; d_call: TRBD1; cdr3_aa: CASSQWTGGIYQPQHF; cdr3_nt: TGTGCCAGCAGCCAATGGACAGGGGGGATCTATCAGCCCCAGCATTTT